A selection of T cell receptor beta chains follows, all from one sample in a study of graft-versus-host responses after intestinal transplantation. These TCRs are of unknown antigen specificity. Here immunoSEQ multiplex PCR was the method, and the copy in TCRdb shows in-frame clones only, minus some. The sample records some 110,000 clones, roughly nine tenths being singletons. Sequences were derived from unstimulated CD4+ T cells sorted from spleen or lymph node cells, sampled before transplant. All receptors derive from a human donor who was the organ donor for an intestinal transplant. CDR3s include the opening cysteine and the closing phenylalanine or tryptophan. Fields, in order: D gene, J gene, V gene, clone size, CDR3 protein, CDR3 DNA. D genes are given only for firm matches. Some rows have no size entry. The others give once, few or many, or a class for an expanded clone.

>-|TRBJ2-3|TRBV11-1|-
CASGDTYTDTQYF
TGTGCCAGCGGGGACACCTACACAGATACGCAGTATTTT
>TRBD2|TRBJ2-4|TRBV4-1|-
CASSQAGLVGLAKNIQYF
TGCGCCAGCAGCCAAGCCGGACTAGTAGGGTTAGCCAAAAACATTCAGTACTTC
>TRBD2|TRBJ2-2|TRBV15|-
CATSGGAGGPLTGELFF
TGTGCCACCAGCGGAGGAGCGGGAGGGCCCCTCACCGGGGAGCTGTTTTTT
>-|TRBJ1-2|TRBV14|-
CASSQAAVNYGYTF
TGTGCCAGCAGCCAAGCTGCAGTTAACTATGGCTACACCTTC
>-|TRBJ2-1|TRBV7-2|once
CASSSDSNSYNEQFF
TGTGCCAGCAGCTCCGACTCCAACTCCTACAATGAGCAGTTCTTC
>TRBD2|TRBJ2-2|TRBV11-2|-
CASSLVAGGVGELFF
TGTGCCAGCAGCTTAGTAGCGGGAGGGGTCGGGGAGCTGTTTTTT
>TRBD2|TRBJ2-7|TRBV4-1|-
CASSLGLAGYEQYF
TGCGCCAGCAGCCTGGGACTAGCGGGATACGAGCAGTACTTC
>-|TRBJ2-3|TRBV30|-
CAWSVGGVWTDTQYF
TGTGCCTGGAGTGTCGGAGGGGTGTGGACAGATACGCAGTATTTT
>-|TRBJ2-5|TRBV30|few
CAWSRRRVLQETQYF
TGTGCCTGGAGTCGGCGGAGGGTTCTCCAAGAGACCCAGTACTTC
>TRBD1|TRBJ2-2|TRBV5-1|-
CASSSYPGQGAGELFF
TGCGCCAGCAGCTCCTACCCTGGACAGGGCGCCGGGGAGCTGTTTTTT
>TRBD2|TRBJ2-1|TRBV19|once
CASSSGTSGSYEQFF
TGTGCCAGTAGTTCGGGGACTAGCGGCAGCTATGAGCAGTTCTTC
>TRBD1|TRBJ2-3|TRBV2|-
CASSADRFTDTQYF
TGTGCCAGCAGCGCGGACAGGTTCACAGATACGCAGTATTTT
>TRBD2|TRBJ2-1|TRBV2|-
CASTELLAGGRNEQFF
TGTGCCAGCACCGAATTGCTAGCGGGAGGTAGGAATGAGCAGTTCTTC
>-|TRBJ1-5|TRBV19|-
CASSIQNQPQHF
TGTGCCAGTAGTATCCAAAATCAGCCCCAGCATTTT
>TRBD2|TRBJ2-1|TRBV29-1|once
CSVWTSGSSEQFF
TGCAGCGTTTGGACTAGCGGGAGTAGTGAGCAGTTCTTC
>-|TRBJ1-1|TRBV7-9|-
CASSLRGEQAFF
TGTGCCAGCAGCTTACGGGGGGAACAAGCTTTCTTT
>-|TRBJ2-5|TRBV28|-
CASRAMGGRETQYF
TGTGCCAGCAGGGCGATGGGGGGTCGAGAGACCCAGTACTTC
>-|TRBJ1-2|TRBV10-3|-
CAIMGNEYGYTF
TGTGCCATCATGGGAAACGAATATGGCTACACCTTC
>TRBD1|TRBJ1-1|TRBV5-1|-
CASSLVPGQGWVSSEAFF
TGCGCCAGCAGCTTGGTGCCCGGACAGGGGTGGGTGTCGTCTGAAGCTTTCTTT
>TRBD2|TRBJ2-5|TRBV9|-
CASSVGPATSGNQETQYF
TGTGCCAGCAGCGTAGGCCCCGCGACTAGCGGCAATCAAGAGACCCAGTACTTC
>-|TRBJ2-3|TRBV6-4|-
CASSASGGTDTQYF
TGTGCCAGCAGTGCCAGTGGGGGTACAGATACGCAGTATTTT
>TRBD1|TRBJ1-2|TRBV5-1|-
CASSLGDRGYGYTF
TGCGCCAGCAGCTTGGGGGACAGGGGGTATGGCTACACCTTC
>TRBD1|TRBJ2-7|TRBV10-3|-
CAISPGQYSYEQYF
TGTGCCATCAGTCCGGGACAGTACTCCTACGAGCAGTACTTC
>TRBD2|TRBJ2-2|TRBV7-9|-
CASSFLAGDTGELFF
TGTGCCAGCAGCTTCCTAGCGGGAGACACCGGGGAGCTGTTTTTT
>TRBD2|TRBJ2-7|TRBV10-3|-
CAISGTSGSYEQYF
TGTGCCATCAGTGGGACTAGCGGGAGTTACGAGCAGTACTTC
>-|TRBJ2-1|TRBV28|-
CASSLGAGWDGEQFF
TGTGCCAGCAGTTTAGGGGCAGGGTGGGACGGTGAGCAGTTCTTC
>-|TRBJ1-5|TRBV19|-
CASSDRQVGSNQPQHF
TGTGCCAGTAGTGACCGACAGGTAGGGAGCAATCAGCCCCAGCATTTT
>-|TRBJ1-3|TRBV4-1|-
CASSQVTGLGNTIYF
TGCGCCAGCAGCCAAGTTACAGGGCTAGGAAACACCATATATTTT
>TRBD2|TRBJ2-7|TRBV18|few
CASSPGLDEQYF
TGTGCCAGCTCACCGGGACTAGACGAGCAGTACTTC
>-|TRBJ2-1|TRBV2|-
CASSEPHRNLHEQFF
TGTGCCAGCAGTGAACCTCACCGAAATCTCCATGAGCAGTTCTTC
>-|TRBJ1-2|TRBV5-4|-
CAGGFRGGDYGYTF
TGTGCCGGGGGGTTCCGTGGGGGCGACTATGGCTACACCTTC
>TRBD2|TRBJ2-5|TRBV6-1|-
CASSDYLAGVETQYF
TGTGCCAGCAGTGATTATTTAGCGGGAGTAGAGACCCAGTACTTC
>TRBD2|TRBJ2-2|TRBV30|-
CAWSGTSGRAVRKAGELFF
TGTGCCTGGAGCGGGACTAGCGGGAGGGCCGTAAGGAAAGCCGGGGAGCTGTTTTTT
>TRBD1|TRBJ2-2|TRBV4-1|-
CASSPTGQAPGELFF
TGCGCCAGCAGTCCGACAGGGCAGGCTCCCGGGGAGCTGTTTTTT
>-|TRBJ2-5|TRBV5-5|-
CASSLSGRETQYF
TGTGCCAGCAGCTTGTCGGGGCGAGAGACCCAGTACTTC
>-|TRBJ1-2|TRBV28|few
CASSLDPMGGYTF
TGTGCCAGCAGTTTAGACCCCATGGGCGGCTACACCTTC
>-|TRBJ2-5|TRBV2|-
CASNSLSGQETQYF
TGTGCCAGCAATTCCCTAAGCGGCCAAGAGACCCAGTACTTC
>-|TRBJ1-5|TRBV28|-
CAALGGPSNQPQHF
TGTGCCGCCCTCGGCGGACCAAGCAATCAGCCCCAGCATTTT
>TRBD1|TRBJ2-3|TRBV27|-
CARTRTGERIDTQYF
TGTGCCAGAACTAGGACAGGGGAGCGGATAGATACGCAGTATTTT
>TRBD2|TRBJ2-7|TRBV5-1|-
CASSLTSGGYEQYF
TGCGCCAGCAGCTTGACTAGCGGAGGATACGAGCAGTACTTC
>-|TRBJ2-7|TRBV5-1|-
CASSGPIGISQGSPSYEQYF
TGCGCCAGCAGCGGTCCGATCGGCATTTCACAGGGCTCTCCCTCCTACGAGCAGTACTTC
>-|TRBJ2-2|TRBV4-1|-
CASSQASVNTGELFF
TGCGCCAGCAGCCAGGCTTCGGTGAACACCGGGGAGCTGTTTTTT
>-|TRBJ1-1|TRBV15|-
CATSRDRAGIEAFF
TGTGCCACCAGCAGAGATAGGGCTGGGATCGAAGCTTTCTTT
>TRBD1|TRBJ1-1|TRBV6-5|-
CASRKGGQGGTEAFF
TGTGCCAGCAGAAAGGGAGGACAGGGGGGAACTGAAGCTTTCTTT
>-|TRBJ2-5|TRBV30|-
CAWSRGPRVETQYF
TGTGCCTGGAGTAGGGGACCCAGGGTCGAGACCCAGTACTTC
>-|TRBJ1-2|TRBV4-2|-
CASSQVSAEGYTF
TGTGCCAGCAGCCAAGTCAGCGCGGAGGGCTACACCTTC
>-|TRBJ1-2|TRBV5-1|-
CASSLGPAGGYGYTF
TGCGCCAGCAGCTTGGGGCCAGCGGGAGGCTATGGCTACACCTTC
>TRBD1|TRBJ2-7|TRBV7-2|-
CASSLLGQGGIYEQYF
TGTGCCAGCAGCTTACTCGGACAGGGGGGGATTTACGAGCAGTACTTC
>-|TRBJ2-4|TRBV7-2|-
CASSSPHLAKNIQYF
TGTGCCAGCAGCTCCCCCCACCTAGCCAAAAACATTCAGTACTTC
>-|TRBJ2-2|TRBV19|-
CASSMRRLNTGELFF
TGTGCCAGTAGTATGAGGAGACTGAACACCGGGGAGCTGTTTTTT
>TRBD1|TRBJ2-4|TRBV2|-
CASSELNRGQYF
TGTGCCAGCAGTGAGTTGAACAGGGGACAGTACTTC
>TRBD1|TRBJ1-2|TRBV9|-
CASSLGQGWGYTF
TGTGCCAGCAGCTTGGGACAGGGGTGGGGCTACACCTTC
>-|TRBJ1-5|TRBV6-5|-
CASSRGGSNQPQHF
TGTGCCAGCAGCCGGGGGGGTAGCAATCAGCCCCAGCATTTT
>-|TRBJ2-7|TRBV21-1|-
CASSKDWAGVGYEQYF
TGTGCCAGCAGCAAAGATTGGGCGGGAGTCGGCTACGAGCAGTACTTC